This T cell receptor (beta chain) was sequenced for a study of blood T cell repertoires in COVID-19. Study-level information: Whether acute or convalescent, the COVID-19 samples came from the United States, Italy and Spain. PBMCs, B-cell-depleted T cells, or T cells provided the cDNA or gDNA that made up the material.

V dropped 4 bases and J dropped 5; count of bases not matched to a gene: 6. The CDR3 runs 15 residues. Germline V gene lookup returns CDR1 LNHDA and CDR2 SQIVND (reference sequence). Generated by immunoSEQ multiplex PCR, the TCRdb table keeps only in-frame clones and is missing some. The sample contains more than 200,000 clones, around 90% of which appear only once. J is TRBJ2-2 and V is TRBV19; 8 positions agree with TRBD2. Sequenced input: peripheral blood. The TCR originated in a woman aged 55-70 years with COVID-19, enrolled during active disease. In nucleotides, the CDR3 is TGTGCCAGTAGTAGTCCCGCGGGAGGAACCGGGGAGCTGTTTTTT. It is translated as CASSSPAGGTGELFF.